Listed here is a single T cell receptor beta chain. Its antigen remains unknown. The junction shows a germline mismatch at one end, possibly a read error. This sample was taken from a study of tumor and adjacent non-tumor tissue in lung cancer. Study summary: There were roughly 11 adenocarcinoma, a couple of squamous cell carcinoma and 1 small cell lung cancer cases. Regarding the study as a whole: Shorter survival was associated with higher TCR diversity in tumors. Tumor tissue had significantly higher TCR diversity than normal lung. Normal lung showed higher cumulative top 100 clone frequency than tumor.

The library came from three nested PCR rounds adapted from ARM-PCR protocols. Via MiXCR, TCRdb re-called the multiplex PCR reads, giving one row per CDR3 protein. Among under 150,000 distinct CDR3 sequences listed, around two thirds were seen once. This CDR3 spans 18 amino acids. Germline CDR1 and CDR2: DFQATT and SNEGSKA (reference sequence). The template was RNA from unsorted bulk tissue. The sequence derives from a man aged 60-69 years with small cell lung cancer. The sequenced material came from lung tumor tissue. V is TRBV20-1 and J is TRBJ2-3; TRBD2 aligns across 8 bases. The DNA of the CDR3 is TGCAGTGCCAATCAAGGGGCTAGCGGGCCCCGCGAGGTAGATGCGCAGTATTTT. This translates into CSANQGASGPREVDAQYF.